What follows describes a single TCR beta chain. Its antigen is not yet known. Per-base quality was not reported, and no clone a single base away is much larger than it. The CDR3 starts with the cysteine, ends with the phenylalanine, and has 13 residues. Just CDR3 DNA is preserved here, 39 bases in frame from base 1. According to the germline V gene, CDR1 reads SGHTA and CDR2 reads FQGNSA. V loses 3 bases, J loses 8 bases, and the germline ends lie 13 bases apart. These data originate in a study of control samples from healthy donors and cancer patients (dated by TCRdb to the early 2020s). Library preparation used the immunoSEQ multiplex PCR assay. Not all clones reach the TCRdb copy of this immuneACCESS table, which keeps in-frame sequences only. Checked studies attribute under half of the gap to unresolved V genes and leave the rest unexplained. The sample table records 350,000 to 450,000 clones; around 90% of these occur just once. 5% to 7% of the sample rests with the top ten.

The receptor comes from a man between 40 and 49 years old with head and neck cancer. Rearrangement joined TRBV7-2 to TRBJ1-2; a tentative D call is TRBD1 (5 bases match). The sequenced material came from PBMCs. The DNA is TGTGCCAGCAGCTTTGTACAGGTCCAAGGCTACACCTTC. Its protein product is CASSFVQVQGYTF.